Sequencing of this T cell receptor beta chain was carried out in a study of cytomegalovirus exposure and HLA in healthy donors. The J segment lost 3 bases and the V segment lost 6 bases, leaving 4 bases of the junction unmatched. Germline V CDR1 and CDR2: LGHNA, YNFKEQ. This CDR3 comprises 14 residues. The study ran its PCR with 60 Vbeta and 13 Jbeta primers. Measured with immunoSEQ multiplex PCR; TCRdb has only the in-frame clones, and not every one. The table lists 150,000 or so clones, around 77% of them singletons. The TCR sequence derives from a woman aged 30 to 39 in good health and CMV-seronegative. Sequencing was done on a sample of PBMCs. J is TRBJ2-4 and V is TRBV4-2, with 8 bases lining up with TRBD1. CDR3 sequence: CASRGTGLKNIQYF. The CDR3 DNA follows: TGTGCCAGCAGGGGGACAGGTCTCAAAAACATTCAGTACTTC.